One and the same sample provided the 27 T cell receptor beta chains below, sequenced in a study of metastatic and nonmetastatic thyroid tumors. No patient had received any treatment before thyroid surgery. TCRdb re-called the PCR reads with MiXCR. The table shows around 46,000 clones, with 22% occurring only once. Input material: blood. The receptors shown here come from a male donor with papillary thyroid cancer or a benign thyroid nodule (not recorded which). Some clones in this sample may be carry-over from other donors' samples.

This clone was counted many times. This chain uses TRBV11-1 with TRBJ2-3; D call uncertain. Trimming removed 4 bases from V and 0 bases from J, with 14 bases in between. This CDR3 spans 16 amino acids. CDR1 and CDR2 from the germline V gene are SGHAT and FQDESV (reference sequence). This CDR3 reads CASSYPGETSTDTQYF. The CDR3 region has the DNA TGTGCCAGCAGCTACCCTGGGGAAACGAGCACAGATACGCAGTATTTT. Complete variable domain (other parts from reference TRBV11-1 and TRBJ2-3): EAEVAQSPRYKITEKSQAVAFWCDPISGHATLYWYRQILGQGPELLVQFQDESVVDDSQLPKDRFSAERLKGVDSTLKIQPAELGDSAMYLCASSYPGETSTDTQYFGPGTRLTVL.

Many counts were recorded for this clone. The V gene is TRBV6-1, the J gene TRBJ1-2, with D perhaps matching TRBD1 (5 bases). The V end was cut by 9 bases, the J end by 5 bases, with 19 bases between. CDR1 and CDR2 from the germline V gene are MNHNS and SASEGT. CDR3 length equals 14 residues. The DNA of the CDR3 is TGTGCCAGTACGTCGCAGGGAGGGGCTTATGGCTACACCTTC. Its protein is CASTSQGGAYGYTF.

CDR3 region: CASSQDKQGYEQYF. CDR3 coding DNA: TGCGCCAGCAGCCAAGATAAACAGGGCTACGAGCAGTACTTC. The rearrangement joins TRBV4-3 to TRBJ2-7, with a tentative D call TRBD1 (6 bases). V was cut by 0 bases and J by 3 bases, with 9 bases left in between. Per the germline V gene, CDR1 is LGHNA and CDR2 is YSLEER. This CDR3 is built from 14 residues.

The table lists this clone with many counts. The chain couples TRBV11-3 to TRBJ2-1; D is perhaps TRBD2 (5 bases). The length of the CDR3 is 13 residues. The V end lost 5 bases, the J end lost 9 bases, and 14 bases lay between the germline ends. Germline lookup yields CDR1 SGHNT and CDR2 YENEEA. The CDR3: CASSPGGVLEQFF. The CDR3 DNA follows: TGTGCCAGCAGCCCCGGAGGCGTGCTTGAGCAGTTCTTC.

This clone was found many times. The rearrangement links TRBV6-1 to TRBJ2-7; possible D gene TRBD2, 6 bases. Trimming shortened V by 6 bases and J by 0 bases, and 12 bases separated the two germline ends. The CDR3 sequence is 14 residues long. Germline V lookup: CDR1 MNHNS, CDR2 SASEGT. The CDR3, as DNA: TGTGCCAGCAGGGGACTGGCAAGCTCCTACGAGCAGTACTTC. Protein: CASRGLASSYEQYF.

The table lists this clone with many counts. With a much larger clone just one base away, this may be a read error. Other DNA sequences from this sample encode an identical CDR3 as well. The chain uses TRBV13 and TRBJ1-1; a weak D match, TRBD1 (5 bases). CDR3 length: 14 amino acids. Germline V gene data show CDR1 as PRHDT and CDR2 as FYEKMQ (reference sequence). CDR3 sequence (DNA): TGTGCCAGCAGCCTAGGGCGGGGGAGCACTGAAGCTTTCTTT. This gives the protein CASSLGRGSTEAFF.

This clone was observed at least ten times. The chain combines TRBV10-3 with TRBJ2-5, with D tentatively TRBD1 or TRBD2 (5 bases each). CDR3 length: 14 amino acids. Germline V gives CDR1 ENHRY, CDR2 SYGVKD. V lost 0 bases and J 1 base, leaving 6 bases between the germline ends. For the CDR3, the DNA is TGTGCCATCAGTGAGTCGAGGGGCCAAGAGACCCAGTACTTC. Amino acid sequence: CAISESRGQETQYF.

This clone was detected a few times. This rearrangement joins TRBV19 to TRBJ1-2, with D unresolved. The germline V gene encodes CDR1 LNHDA and CDR2 SQIVND (reference sequence). Trimming removed 7 bases from V and 6 bases from J, with 12 bases in between. This CDR3 contains 12 residues. The CDR3 coding sequence is TGTGCCAGTAATCAACGCGCAGATGGCTACACCTTC. Its translation: CASNQRADGYTF. Supplemented by reference TRBV19 and TRBJ1-2, the full variable domain reads DGGITQSPKYLFRKEGQNVTLSCEQNLNHDAMYWYRQDPGQGLRLIYYSQIVNDFQKGDIAEGYSVSREKKESFPLTVTSAQKNPTAFYLCASNQRADGYTFGSGTRLTVV.

This clone was seen repeatedly, ten times or more. This sequence joins TRBV25-1 and TRBJ2-3, with 9 positions matching TRBD2. Germline-derived CDR1 and CDR2 are MGHDK and SYGVNS. V lost 4 bases to trimming and J lost 2 bases; unmatched junction nucleotides: 13. The CDR3 consists of 18 residues. The DNA of the CDR3 is TGTGCCAGCAGTGGATATAGCGGGGGAACACTACTCACAGATACGCAGTATTTT. Translating gives CASSGYSGGTLLTDTQYF.

CDR3 DNA sequence: TGTGCCACCAGCAGAGTAAGGGAGACCCAGTACTTC. Its translation is CATSRVRETQYF. The chain links TRBV15 to TRBJ2-5; D not resolved. V was clipped by 1 base and J by 5 bases, with 5 bases between them. The CDR3 has 12 residues. In germline, CDR1 is LNHNV, CDR2 YYDKDF (reference sequence). Full variable domain (outside the CDR3, taken from reference TRBV15 and TRBJ2-5): DAMVIQNPRYQVTQFGKPVTLSCSQTLNHNVMYWYQQKSSQAPKLLFHYYDKDFNNEADTPDNFQSRRPNTSFCFLDIRSPGLGDTAMYLCATSRVRETQYFGPGTRLLVL.

This clone was observed at least ten times. V and J are TRBV2 and TRBJ2-4; D is perhaps TRBD1 (6 bases). The CDR3 contains 14 residues. Trimming removed 6 bases from V and 0 bases from J, with 9 bases in between. Germline loops: CDR1 SNHLY, CDR2 FYNNEI. The CDR3 loop is CASRIQGAKNIQYF. The CDR3 DNA sequence: TGTGCCAGCAGGATACAGGGAGCCAAAAACATTCAGTACTTC.

This clone was recorded at least ten times. The chain joins TRBV12-3 or TRBV12-4 to TRBJ1-1, with 7 bases that match TRBD1. The CDR3 consists of 15 residues. The V and J ends lost 7 bases and 0 bases, in that order; junction bases with no gene match: 8. CDR3 coding DNA: TGTGCCAGCACTCTACGACAGGGACTGAACACTGAAGCTTTCTTT. As protein: CASTLRQGLNTEAFF.

This clone has at least ten counts. The rearrangement links TRBV7-9 to TRBJ1-1; a weak D match, TRBD1 (6 bases). Germline V gene lookup returns CDR1 SEHNR and CDR2 FQNEAQ (reference sequence). The CDR3 runs to 15 residues. V was pared by 4 bases and J by 2 bases, with 14 bases between. The CDR3 coding sequence is TGTGCCAGCAGCTCCTACCGGGACAAAAACACTGAAGCTTTCTTT. It codes for CASSSYRDKNTEAFF. The variable domain in full, completed from reference TRBV7-9 and TRBJ1-1, reads DTGVSQNPRHKITKRGQNVTFRCDPISEHNRLYWYRQTLGQGPEFLTYFQNEAQLEKSRLLSDRFSAERPKGSFSTLEIQRTEQGDSAMYLCASSSYRDKNTEAFFGQGTRLTVV.

The V and J genes are TRBV19 and TRBJ1-5; 7 nucleotides align to TRBD1. The CDR3 length is 16 residues. Germline CDR1 and CDR2: LNHDA and SQIVND (reference sequence). Trimming removed 6 bases from V and 3 bases from J; junction bases left unmatched: 11. CDR3 in DNA: TGTGCCAGTAGAAAGGACAGGAGCCTATTCAATCAGCCCCAGCATTTT. It specifies CASRKDRSLFNQPQHF.

Details on this clone: Germline is not matched at one junction end, which may reflect a read error. The CDR3 region is CASGEAGAGNEQFF. The CDR3 nucleotides are TGTGCCAGCGGTGAGGCGGGAGCTGGGAATGAGCAGTTCTTC. This chain uses TRBV6-1 with TRBJ2-1; 7 nucleotides match TRBD2. CDR1 MNHNS and CDR2 SASEGT come from the germline V gene. The CDR3 consists of 14 residues.

This clone was observed many times. One base away lies a much larger clone, so this may be a sequencing read error. The same CDR3 also results from other DNA sequences found in this sample. The chain uses TRBV12-3 or TRBV12-4 and TRBJ2-3; TRBD1 is a possible D gene (7 bases). The CDR3 contains 15 residues. V dropped 5 bases and J dropped 0 bases, with 12 bases sitting between them. The CDR3 DNA is TGTGCCAGCAGTAACAGGGGAGGAAGCACAGATACGCAGTATTTT. Translating gives CASSNRGGSTDTQYF.

The chain carries TRBV12-5 and TRBJ2-1; 8 positions match TRBD1. The CDR3 contains 15 residues. Trimming took 6 bases from V and 4 from J; bases not matched to a gene: 8. CDR1 is LGHNT, CDR2 FRNRAP, per germline. CDR3 bases: TGTGCTAGTGGCCCTGGACAGGGAGAGTACAATGAGCAGTTCTTC. This translates into CASGPGQGEYNEQFF.

The gene calls are TRBV28 and TRBJ1-5; the D is unclear. V lost 5 bases, J lost 0 bases, and 11 bases lay in between. CDR1 MDHEN and CDR2 SYDVKM come from the germline V gene. The CDR3 runs 15 residues. The CDR3 is CASSQTYISNQPQHF. The CDR3 bases are TGTGCCAGCAGTCAAACCTATATTAGCAATCAGCCCCAGCATTTT.

This clone showed up many times. The V and J genes are TRBV6-5 and TRBJ1-5; D is unclear. The CDR3 is 16 amino acids. V was shortened by 2 bases and J by 4 bases, with 15 bases between the two germline ends. Germline V gene sequence: CDR1 MNHEY, CDR2 SVGAGI. For the CDR3, the DNA is TGTGCCAGCAGTTACCGGGTTGATGGGCAAAATCAGCCCCAGCATTTT. It codes for CASSYRVDGQNQPQHF.

This clone showed up many times. The genes are TRBV4-1 and TRBJ1-1, with unresolved D. V dropped 0 bases and J dropped 1 base, with 6 bases sitting between them. There are 14 residues in the CDR3. Germline V gene lookup returns CDR1 MGHRA and CDR2 YSYEKL. The CDR3 sequence is CASSQDGPNTEAFF. As DNA, the CDR3 is TGCGCCAGCAGCCAAGATGGCCCGAACACTGAAGCTTTCTTT.

This clone was counted at least ten times. The CDR3 DNA is TGTGCCAGCAGTTTAGTCCCAGGAAATGAGCAGTTCTTC. It translates to CASSLVPGNEQFF. V is TRBV12-3 or TRBV12-4 and J is TRBJ2-1; no clear D gene. Trimming shortened V by 1 base and J by 7 bases, and 8 bases separated the two germline ends. CDR3 length equals 13 residues.

This clone was counted at least ten times. V is TRBV3-1 and J is TRBJ1-4; 9 bases agree with TRBD1. Germline trimming cut 3 bases from V and 4 bases from J; bases unmatched to any gene: 6. The CDR3 is 16 residues long. Germline V gives CDR1 LGHDT, CDR2 YNNKEL (reference sequence). The CDR3 region has the DNA TGTGCCAGCAGCCACGGACAGGGGTTCGGTAATGAAAAACTGTTTTTT. This translates into CASSHGQGFGNEKLFF. The variable domain in full, completed from reference TRBV3-1 and TRBJ1-4, reads DTAVSQTPKYLVTQMGNDKSIKCEQNLGHDTMYWYKQDSKKFLKIMFSYNNKELIINETVPNRFSPKSPDKAHLNLHINSLELGDSAVYFCASSHGQGFGNEKLFFGSGTQLSVL.

The table lists this clone with many counts. V and J are TRBV7-2 and TRBJ2-5, with D uncertain. Trimming removed 2 bases from V and 5 bases from J, with 6 bases in between. CDR3 length equals 12 residues. Looked up from germline, CDR1 is SGHTA and CDR2 is FQGNSA. As DNA, the CDR3 is TGTGCCAGCAGCTTATCGAGGGAGACCCAGTACTTC. As protein: CASSLSRETQYF. Using reference TRBV7-2 and TRBJ2-5 for the parts outside the CDR3, the full variable domain is GAGVSQSPSNKVTEKGKDVELRCDPISGHTALYWYRQSLGQGLEFLIYFQGNSAPDKSGLPSDRFSAERTGGSVSTLTIQRTQQEDSAVYLCASSLSRETQYFGPGTRLLVL.

The rearrangement joins TRBV11-2 to TRBJ2-1; D unclear. V lost 5 bases and J lost 3, with 17 bases in between. The CDR3 extends over 16 amino acids. CDR1 and CDR2 (germline): SGHAT, FQNNGV. The CDR3 reads CASSQNKASYYNEQFF. For the CDR3, the DNA is TGTGCCAGCAGCCAAAACAAGGCTAGTTACTACAATGAGCAGTTCTTC.

The rearrangement joins TRBV18 to TRBJ1-6; TRBD1 is a possible D gene (6 bases). V was cut by 2 bases and J by 10 bases, with 15 bases left in between. CDR3 length: 15 residues. The V gene's germline CDR1 is KGHSH and CDR2 LQKENI. The CDR3 is CASSPWGREGSPLHF. The DNA of the CDR3 is TGTGCCAGCTCACCATGGGGGCGAGAGGGATCACCCCTCCACTTT.

This clone has a count of ten or more. V and J are TRBV20-1 and TRBJ2-2, with D possibly being TRBD2 (6 bases). The length of the CDR3 is 17 residues. The V end lost 0 bases, the J end lost 5 bases, and 19 bases lay between the germline ends. Germline lookup yields CDR1 DFQATT and CDR2 SNEGSKA (reference sequence). DNA for the CDR3: TGCAGTGCTAGAGATCCGCGTGGAGGGAGTGGGACCGGGGAGCTGTTTTTT. Protein sequence: CSARDPRGGSGTGELFF.

This clone has more than one count but fewer than ten. J is TRBJ2-5 and V is TRBV12-3 or TRBV12-4, with D possibly TRBD2 on 5 matching bases. This CDR3 comprises 16 residues. Trimming cost V 5 bases and J 4 bases, with 20 bases left between them. The CDR3, as DNA: TGTGCCAGCAGTGGGTGGGGTGCGAACCGGGGAGAGACCCAGTACTTC. Translating gives CASSGWGANRGETQYF.